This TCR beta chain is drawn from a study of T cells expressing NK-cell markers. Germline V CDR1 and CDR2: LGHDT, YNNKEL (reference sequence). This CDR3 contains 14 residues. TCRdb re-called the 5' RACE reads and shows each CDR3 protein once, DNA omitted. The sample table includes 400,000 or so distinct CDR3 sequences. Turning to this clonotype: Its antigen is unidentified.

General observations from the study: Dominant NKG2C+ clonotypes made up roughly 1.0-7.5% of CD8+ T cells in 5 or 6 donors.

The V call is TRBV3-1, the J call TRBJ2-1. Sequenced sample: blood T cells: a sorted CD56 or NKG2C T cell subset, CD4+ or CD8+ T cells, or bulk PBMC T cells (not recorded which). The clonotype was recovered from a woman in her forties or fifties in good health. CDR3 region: CASSQDLVENEQFF.